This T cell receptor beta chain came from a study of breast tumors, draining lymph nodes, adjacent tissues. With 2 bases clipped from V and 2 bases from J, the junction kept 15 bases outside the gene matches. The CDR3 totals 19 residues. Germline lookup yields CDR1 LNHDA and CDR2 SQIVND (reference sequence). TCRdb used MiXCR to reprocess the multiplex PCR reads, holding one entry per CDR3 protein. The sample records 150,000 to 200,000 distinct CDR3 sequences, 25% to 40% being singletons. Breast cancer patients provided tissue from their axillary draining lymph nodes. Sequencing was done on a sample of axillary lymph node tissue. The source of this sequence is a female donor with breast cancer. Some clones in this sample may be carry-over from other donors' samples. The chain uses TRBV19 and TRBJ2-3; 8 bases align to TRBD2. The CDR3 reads CASSIFRGLAGGYTDTQYF. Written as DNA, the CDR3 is TGTGCCAGTAGTATATTCAGGGGACTGGCGGGGGGTTACACAGATACGCAGTATTTT.